The 8 T cell receptor beta chains reported below all come from one sample, sequenced in a study of blood T cell repertoires in COVID-19. Generated by immunoSEQ multiplex PCR, the TCRdb table keeps only in-frame clones and is missing some. There are approximately 230,000 clones in the sample; approximately 82% occur only once, and approximately 16% lies in the top ten. Sequenced input: PBMCs or T cells enriched from blood (not recorded which). The receptors here all came from a middle-aged man who had recovered from COVID-19.

V and J are TRBV2 and TRBJ2-7, with a tentative D call TRBD1 (5 bases). The CDR3 consists of 14 residues. Looked up from germline, CDR1 is SNHLY and CDR2 is FYNNEI. Deletions cut 2 bases from V and 5 bases from J, with 13 bases between. As DNA, the CDR3 is TGTGCCAGCAGTGAATTGACCAAAGGGGACGAGCAGTACTTC. It codes for CASSELTKGDEQYF.

The chain employs TRBV6-6 and TRBJ2-1; the D is unclear. The germline gives CDR1 MNHNY, CDR2 SVGAGI (reference sequence). The V end was cut by 6 bases, the J end by 0 bases, with 6 bases between. This CDR3 spans 13 amino acids. The CDR3 nucleotides are TGTGCCAGCAGCTTTAGCTCCTACAATGAGCAGTTCTTC. Its translation: CASSFSSYNEQFF.

The chain is built from TRBV5-4 and TRBJ1-6, with no clear D. Looked up from germline, CDR1 is SGHNT and CDR2 is YYREEE (reference sequence). The CDR3 runs to 17 residues. Trimming took 4 bases from V and 5 from J, leaving 19 bases between them. CDR3 nucleotides: TGTGCCAGCAGCCCGGACGGGATAACGCGGAATAATTCACCCCTCCACTTT. Residues: CASSPDGITRNNSPLHF.

The chain joins TRBV5-1 to TRBJ1-1; D ambiguous. Germline lookup yields CDR1 SGHRS and CDR2 YFSETQ. The V and J ends lost 5 bases and 0 bases respectively, with 5 bases between them. The CDR3 runs to 12 residues. DNA of the CDR3: TGCGCCAGCAGGCGGGTGAACACTGAAGCTTTCTTT. Its translation: CASRRVNTEAFF.

About this clone: Other DNA sequences in this specimen translate into the identical CDR3. CDR3 sequence reads: CASSLNRDYGYTF. CDR3 bases: TGTGCCAGCAGTTTGAACAGGGACTATGGCTACACCTTC. The chain links TRBV28 to TRBJ1-2; TRBD1 is a possible D gene (6 bases). This CDR3 region has 13 residues. CDR1 is MDHEN and CDR2 is SYDVKM in the germline V gene. The V gene lost 3 bases and the J gene lost 3 bases, with 8 bases spanning the gap.

The V and J genes are TRBV6-5 and TRBJ1-4; TRBD1 aligns across 8 bases. From germline, CDR1 is MNHEY and CDR2 SVGAGI. V shed 6 bases, J shed 5 bases, and the junction held 8 bases outside the gene matches. This CDR3 spans 15 amino acids. The CDR3 here is CASSHDRGGNEKLFF. In nucleotides, the CDR3 is TGTGCCAGCAGCCACGACAGGGGCGGAAATGAAAAACTGTTTTTT.

V usage is TRBV9 and J usage is TRBJ2-7; 8 bases agree with TRBD2. The CDR3 runs 15 residues. From germline, CDR1 is SGDLS and CDR2 YYNGEE. The V segment lost 4 bases and the J segment 0 bases; nucleotides outside the gene matches: 6. The CDR3, as DNA: TGTGCCAGCAGCTACCAGCGGGGGCCCTCCTACGAGCAGTACTTC. Translated: CASSYQRGPSYEQYF.

J is TRBJ2-2 and V is TRBV6-4; weak D call: TRBD1 (6 bases). V lost 4 bases and J lost 7, with 10 bases in between. This CDR3 region has 13 residues. CDR1 and CDR2 (germline): MRHNA, SNTAGT. DNA for the CDR3: TGTGCCAGCAGTGGGGAGACAGGCGGGGAGCTGTTTTTT. This translates into CASSGETGGELFF.